These T cell receptor beta chains were read from a single sample in a study of T-cell reconstitution after alpha-beta-depleted transplantation in children. Each CDR3 protein is one row after TCRdb ran MiXCR on the PCR reads. The sample has some 350,000 distinct CDR3 sequences, about 9.3% seen once. Sequencing was performed on PBMCs from the stem cell graft donor, taken from the stem cell graft. Receptors originate from a human donor who donated a stem cell graft to a child with acute lymphoblastic leukemia. Both conserved end residues are part of each CDR3. Fields, in order: D gene, V gene, J gene, clone size, CDR3 protein, CDR3 DNA. The D gene is left open where the match is weak. Clone sizes are given selectively: once, few, many, or a class where the clone is expanded.

.,TRBV6-1,TRBJ2-1,few,CASSPTSANAYNEQFF,TGTGCCAGCAGTCCAACGTCAGCTAATGCCTACAATGAGCAGTTCTTC
TRBD1,TRBV20-1,TRBJ1-1,few,CSARGRLVGNTEAFF,TGCAGTGCCAGGGGGAGGCTAGTGGGGAACACTGAAGCTTTCTTT
TRBD2,TRBV3-1,TRBJ2-1,few,CASSHTSGRNEQFF,TGTGCCAGCAGCCATACTAGCGGGCGCAATGAGCAGTTCTTC
.,TRBV12-3/TRBV12-4,TRBJ2-7,.,CASSSEGLSYEQYF,TGTGCCAGCAGCTCTGAAGGACTCTCCTACGAGCAGTACTTC
.,TRBV29-1,TRBJ1-5,few,CSAQGRGSNQPQHF,TGCAGCGCCCAGGGGAGGGGAAGCAATCAGCCCCAGCATTTT
TRBD1,TRBV4-3,TRBJ1-2,.,CASSQDRQGPYGYTF,TGCGCCAGCAGCCAAGATAGACAGGGACCCTATGGCTACACCTTC
.,TRBV6-1,TRBJ2-1,few,CASSATSFWVARLNEQFF,TGTGCCAGCAGTGCCACAAGTTTTTGGGTAGCGAGATTAAATGAGCAGTTCTTC
.,TRBV14,TRBJ2-6,few,CASSHYSRSGANVLTF,TGTGCCAGCAGCCATTATTCCCGCTCTGGGGCCAACGTCCTGACTTTC
TRBD1,TRBV15,TRBJ1-2,few,CATSTGGARDGYTF,TGTGCCACCAGCACAGGGGGCGCGAGGGATGGCTACACCTTC
TRBD2,TRBV20-1,TRBJ2-1,.,CSASWTSPAYNEQFF,TGCAGTGCTAGTTGGACTAGCCCCGCCTACAATGAGCAGTTCTTC
.,TRBV12-3/TRBV12-4,TRBJ2-4,few,CASSLIPQGPIQYF,TGTGCCAGCAGTTTAATCCCCCAGGGTCCCATTCAGTACTTC
TRBD1,TRBV6-1,TRBJ2-7,.,CASRHGGTGAYEQYF,TGTGCCAGCAGACACGGGGGGACAGGGGCCTACGAGCAGTACTTC